This section outlines one TCR beta chain sequence together with its context. Antigen: not known. Trimming stripped 5 bases from V and 7 bases from J, with 14 bases between. CDR3 size: 14 residues. Germline CDR1 reads MRHNA; CDR2 reads SNTAGT. The data derive from a study of OX40 agonist ivuxolimab in advanced cancers. Study-level information: The dose of intravenous ivuxolimab that patients received every 2 weeks ranged from 0.01 to 10 mg/kg. Study-wide findings and caveats: Clonal expansion from baseline to week 6 occurred in both CD4+ and CD8+ T cells.

The protocol was immunoSEQ multiplex PCR, while the TCRdb copy is restricted to in-frame clones and leaves out a portion. The profile shows about 48,000 clones, approximately 86% of them singletons. The chain recombines TRBV6-4 with TRBJ2-2, with D possibly matching TRBD1 (6 bases). This clonotype was obtained from an adult with an advanced solid tumor such as melanoma, head and neck, liver or kidney cancer. This sample comprised CD4+ or CD8+ T cells sorted from blood, obtained in a trial of the OX40 agonist ivuxolimab. The CDR3 region has the DNA TGTGCCAGCAGTAATACAGGGAGCGGCGGGGAGCTGTTTTTT. This encodes CASSNTGSGGELFF.